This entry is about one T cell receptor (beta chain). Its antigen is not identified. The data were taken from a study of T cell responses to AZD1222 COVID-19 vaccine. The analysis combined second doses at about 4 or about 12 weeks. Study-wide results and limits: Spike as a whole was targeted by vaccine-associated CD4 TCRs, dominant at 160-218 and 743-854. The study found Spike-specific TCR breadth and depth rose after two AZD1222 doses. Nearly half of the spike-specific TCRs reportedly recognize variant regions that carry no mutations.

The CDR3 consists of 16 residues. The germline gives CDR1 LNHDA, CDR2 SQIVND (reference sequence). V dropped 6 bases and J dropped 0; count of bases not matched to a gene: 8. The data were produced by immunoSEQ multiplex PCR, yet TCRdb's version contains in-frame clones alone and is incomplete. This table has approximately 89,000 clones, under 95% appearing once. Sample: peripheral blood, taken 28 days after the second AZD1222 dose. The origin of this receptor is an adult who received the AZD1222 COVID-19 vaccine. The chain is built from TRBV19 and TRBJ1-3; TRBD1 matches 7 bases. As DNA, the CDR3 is TGTGCCAGTAGGACCGGGACAGTAATCTCTGGAAACACCATATATTTT. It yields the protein CASRTGTVISGNTIYF. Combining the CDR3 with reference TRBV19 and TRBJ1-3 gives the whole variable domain DGGITQSPKYLFRKEGQNVTLSCEQNLNHDAMYWYRQDPGQGLRLIYYSQIVNDFQKGDIAEGYSVSREKKESFPLTVTSAQKNPTAFYLCASRTGTVISGNTIYFGEGSWLTVV.